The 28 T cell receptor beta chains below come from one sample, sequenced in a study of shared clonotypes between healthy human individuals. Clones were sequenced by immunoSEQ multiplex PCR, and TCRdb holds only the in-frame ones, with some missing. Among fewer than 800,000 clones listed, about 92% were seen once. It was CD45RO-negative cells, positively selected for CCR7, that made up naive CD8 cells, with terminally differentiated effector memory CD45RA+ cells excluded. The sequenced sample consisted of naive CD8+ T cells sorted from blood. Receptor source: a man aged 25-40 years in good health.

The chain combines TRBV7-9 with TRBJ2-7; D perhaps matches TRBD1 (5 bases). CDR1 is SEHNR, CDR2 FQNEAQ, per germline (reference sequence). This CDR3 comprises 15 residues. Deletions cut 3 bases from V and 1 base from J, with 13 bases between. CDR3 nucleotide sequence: TGTGCCAGCAGCTTGGAAGGGTACAGGTCCTACGAGCAGTACTTC. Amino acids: CASSLEGYRSYEQYF.

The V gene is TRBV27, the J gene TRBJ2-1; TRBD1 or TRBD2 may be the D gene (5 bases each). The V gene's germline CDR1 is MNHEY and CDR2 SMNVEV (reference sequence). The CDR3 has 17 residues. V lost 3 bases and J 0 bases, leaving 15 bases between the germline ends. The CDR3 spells CASSFGTPGPSYNEQFF. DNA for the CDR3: TGTGCCAGCAGTTTCGGGACCCCCGGCCCCTCCTACAATGAGCAGTTCTTC.

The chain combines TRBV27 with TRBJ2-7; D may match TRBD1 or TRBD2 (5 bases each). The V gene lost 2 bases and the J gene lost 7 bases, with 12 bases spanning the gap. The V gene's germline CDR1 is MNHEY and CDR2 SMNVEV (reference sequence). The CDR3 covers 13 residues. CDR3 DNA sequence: TGTGCCAGCAGTTTAGGGGACGCTCGGGAGCAGTACTTC. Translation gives CASSLGDAREQYF.

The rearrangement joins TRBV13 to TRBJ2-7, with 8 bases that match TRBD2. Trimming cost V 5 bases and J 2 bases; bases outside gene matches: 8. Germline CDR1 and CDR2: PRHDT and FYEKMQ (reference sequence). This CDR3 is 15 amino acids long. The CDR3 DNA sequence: TGTGCCAGCAGCATTAGCGGGGCAGGGACCTACGAGCAGTACTTC. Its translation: CASSISGAGTYEQYF.

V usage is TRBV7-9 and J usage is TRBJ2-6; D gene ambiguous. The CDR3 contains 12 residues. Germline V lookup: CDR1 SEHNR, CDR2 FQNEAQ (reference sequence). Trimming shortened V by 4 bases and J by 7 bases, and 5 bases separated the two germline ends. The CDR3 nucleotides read TGTGCCAGCAGCTCCCTTGCCAACGTCCTGACTTTC. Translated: CASSSLANVLTF.

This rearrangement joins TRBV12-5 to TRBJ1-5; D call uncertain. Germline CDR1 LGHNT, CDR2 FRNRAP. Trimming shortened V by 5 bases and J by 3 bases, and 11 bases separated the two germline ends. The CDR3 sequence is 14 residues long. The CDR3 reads CASGLPVLNQPQHF. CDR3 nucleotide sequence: TGTGCTAGTGGTCTACCGGTACTCAATCAGCCCCAGCATTTT.

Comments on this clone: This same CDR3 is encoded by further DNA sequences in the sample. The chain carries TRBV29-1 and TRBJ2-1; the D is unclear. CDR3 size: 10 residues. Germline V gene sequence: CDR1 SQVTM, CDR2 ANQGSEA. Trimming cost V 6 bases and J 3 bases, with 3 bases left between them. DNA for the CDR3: TGCAGCGTGGACTACAATGAGCAGTTCTTC. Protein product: CSVDYNEQFF.

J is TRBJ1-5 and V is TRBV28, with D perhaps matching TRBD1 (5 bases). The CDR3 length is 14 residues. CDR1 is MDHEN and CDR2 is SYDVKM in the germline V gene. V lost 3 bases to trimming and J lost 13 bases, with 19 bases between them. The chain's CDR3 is CASSFRVKGTRQHF. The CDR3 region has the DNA TGTGCCAGCAGTTTTCGGGTGAAAGGGACCCGTCAGCATTTT.

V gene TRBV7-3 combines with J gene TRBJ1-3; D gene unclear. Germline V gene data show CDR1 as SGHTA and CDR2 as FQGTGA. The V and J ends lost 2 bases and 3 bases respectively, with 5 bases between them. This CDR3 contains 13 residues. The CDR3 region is CASSLFGGNTIYF. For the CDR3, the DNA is TGTGCCAGCAGCTTATTCGGTGGAAACACCATATATTTT.

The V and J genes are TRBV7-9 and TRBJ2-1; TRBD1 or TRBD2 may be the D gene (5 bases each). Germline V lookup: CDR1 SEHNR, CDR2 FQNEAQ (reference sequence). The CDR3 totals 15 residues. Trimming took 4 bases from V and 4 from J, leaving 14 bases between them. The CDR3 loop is CASSSPGTRYNEQFF. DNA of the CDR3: TGTGCCAGCAGCTCACCCGGGACGAGATACAATGAGCAGTTCTTC.

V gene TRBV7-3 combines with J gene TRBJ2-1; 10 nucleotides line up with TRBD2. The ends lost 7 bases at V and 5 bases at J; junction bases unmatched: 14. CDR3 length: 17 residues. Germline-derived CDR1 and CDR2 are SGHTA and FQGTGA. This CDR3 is CASNKTSSGSFNNEQFF. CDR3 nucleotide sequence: TGTGCCAGCAACAAAACATCTAGCGGGAGTTTCAACAATGAGCAGTTCTTC.

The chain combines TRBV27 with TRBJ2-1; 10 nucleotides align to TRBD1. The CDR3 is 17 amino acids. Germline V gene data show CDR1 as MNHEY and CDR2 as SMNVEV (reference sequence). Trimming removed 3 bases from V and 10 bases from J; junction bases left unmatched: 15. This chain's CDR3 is CASSFTETGGASGEQFF. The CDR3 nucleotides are TGTGCCAGCAGTTTTACAGAGACAGGGGGCGCCTCCGGGGAGCAGTTCTTC.

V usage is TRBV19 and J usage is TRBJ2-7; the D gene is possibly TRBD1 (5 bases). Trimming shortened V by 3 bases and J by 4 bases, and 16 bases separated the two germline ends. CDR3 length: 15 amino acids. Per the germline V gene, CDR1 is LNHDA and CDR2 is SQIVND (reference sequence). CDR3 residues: CASSMAGKGLYEQYF. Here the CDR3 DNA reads TGTGCCAGTAGTATGGCAGGGAAGGGGTTATACGAGCAGTACTTC.

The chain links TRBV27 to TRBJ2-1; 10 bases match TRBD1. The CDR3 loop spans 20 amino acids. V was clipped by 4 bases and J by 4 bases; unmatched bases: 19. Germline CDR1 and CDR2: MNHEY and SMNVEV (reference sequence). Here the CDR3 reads CASSSPRRDRGPHFYNEQFF. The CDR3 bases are TGTGCCAGCAGTTCCCCGAGGAGGGACAGGGGTCCCCATTTTTACAATGAGCAGTTCTTC.

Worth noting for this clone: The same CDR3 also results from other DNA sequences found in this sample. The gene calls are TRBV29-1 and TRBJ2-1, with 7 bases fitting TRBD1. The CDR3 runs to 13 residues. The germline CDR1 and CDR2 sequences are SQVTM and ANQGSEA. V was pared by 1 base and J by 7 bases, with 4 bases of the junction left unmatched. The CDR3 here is CSVEGQGENEQFF. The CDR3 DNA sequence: TGCAGCGTTGAAGGGCAGGGGGAAAATGAGCAGTTCTTC.

CDR3 loop: CASSSPGLAEGSDEQYF. In DNA form, the CDR3 reads TGTGCCAGCAGCTCCCCGGGACTAGCGGAGGGGAGTGACGAGCAGTACTTC. The genes are TRBV5-8 and TRBJ2-7; 11 bases are a match to TRBD2. CDR1 is SGHTS and CDR2 is YDEGEE in the germline V gene. The CDR3 contains 17 residues. Trimming removed 3 bases from V and 5 bases from J; junction bases left unmatched: 13.

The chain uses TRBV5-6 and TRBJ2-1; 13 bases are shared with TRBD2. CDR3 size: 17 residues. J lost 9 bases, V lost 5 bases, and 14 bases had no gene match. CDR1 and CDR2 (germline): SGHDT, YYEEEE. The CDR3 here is CASSSPRTSGSWIEQFF. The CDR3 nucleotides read TGTGCCAGCAGTTCTCCTCGGACTAGCGGGAGCTGGATTGAGCAGTTCTTC.

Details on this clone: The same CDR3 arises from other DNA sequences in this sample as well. The CDR3 spells CSVEDRGDQETQYF. The CDR3 nucleotides are TGCAGCGTTGAAGATCGTGGAGACCAAGAGACCCAGTACTTC. V gene TRBV29-1 combines with J gene TRBJ2-5; no clear D. Germline CDR1 is SQVTM and CDR2 is ANQGSEA. The CDR3 consists of 14 residues. V shed 0 bases and J shed 0 bases, with 8 bases lying between them.

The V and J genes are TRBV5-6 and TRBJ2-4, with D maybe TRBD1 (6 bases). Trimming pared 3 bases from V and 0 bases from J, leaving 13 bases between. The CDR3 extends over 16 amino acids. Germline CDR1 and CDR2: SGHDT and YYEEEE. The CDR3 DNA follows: TGTGCCAGCAGCTCTAACAGGGATCTAGCCAAAAACATTCAGTACTTC. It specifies CASSSNRDLAKNIQYF.

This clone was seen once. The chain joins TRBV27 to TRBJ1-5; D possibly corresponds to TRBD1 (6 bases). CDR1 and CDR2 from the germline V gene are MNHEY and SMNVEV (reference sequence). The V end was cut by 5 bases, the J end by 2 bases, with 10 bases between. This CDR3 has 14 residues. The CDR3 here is CASSIQGGNQPQHF. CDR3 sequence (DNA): TGTGCCAGCAGTATACAGGGCGGCAATCAGCCCCAGCATTTT.

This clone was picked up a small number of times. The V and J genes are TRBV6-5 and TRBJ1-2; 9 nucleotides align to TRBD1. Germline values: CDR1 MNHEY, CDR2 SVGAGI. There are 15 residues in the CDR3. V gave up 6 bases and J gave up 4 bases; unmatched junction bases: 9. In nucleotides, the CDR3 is TGTGCCAGCAGCTCACCGGGACAGGGAGGCTATGGCTACACCTTC. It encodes CASSSPGQGGYGYTF.

The CDR3 protein is CASTEASPSTGELFF. In DNA, the CDR3 is TGTGCCAGCACAGAGGCTAGTCCATCAACCGGGGAGCTGTTTTTT. This rearrangement joins TRBV9 to TRBJ2-2; D ambiguous. The CDR3 covers 15 residues. In germline, CDR1 is SGDLS, CDR2 YYNGEE. Trimming shortened V by 6 bases and J by 5 bases, and 17 bases separated the two germline ends.

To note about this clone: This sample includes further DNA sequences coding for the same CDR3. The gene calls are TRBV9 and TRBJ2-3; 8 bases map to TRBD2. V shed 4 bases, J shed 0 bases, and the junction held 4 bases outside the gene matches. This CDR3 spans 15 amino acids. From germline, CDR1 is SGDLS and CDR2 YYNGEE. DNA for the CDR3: TGTGCCAGCAGCCCTAGCGGGCTAAGCACAGATACGCAGTATTTT. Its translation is CASSPSGLSTDTQYF. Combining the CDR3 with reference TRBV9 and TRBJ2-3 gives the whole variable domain DSGVTQTPKHLITATGQRVTLRCSPRSGDLSVYWYQQSLDQGLQFLIQYYNGEERAKGNILERFSAQQFPDLHSELNLSSLELGDSALYFCASSPSGLSTDTQYFGPGTRLTVL.

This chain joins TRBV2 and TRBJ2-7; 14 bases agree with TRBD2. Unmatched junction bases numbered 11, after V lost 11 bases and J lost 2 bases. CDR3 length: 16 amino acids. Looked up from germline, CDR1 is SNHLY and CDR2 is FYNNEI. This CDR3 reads CAGRLAGGPAAYEQYF. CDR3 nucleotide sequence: TGTGCCGGAAGACTAGCGGGAGGGCCGGCGGCCTACGAGCAGTACTTC.

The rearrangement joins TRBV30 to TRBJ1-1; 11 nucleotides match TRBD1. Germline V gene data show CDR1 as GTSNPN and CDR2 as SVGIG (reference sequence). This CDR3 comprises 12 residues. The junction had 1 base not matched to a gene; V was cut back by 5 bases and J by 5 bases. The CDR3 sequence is CAWGTGGTEAFF. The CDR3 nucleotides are TGTGCCTGGGGGACAGGGGGGACTGAAGCTTTCTTT.

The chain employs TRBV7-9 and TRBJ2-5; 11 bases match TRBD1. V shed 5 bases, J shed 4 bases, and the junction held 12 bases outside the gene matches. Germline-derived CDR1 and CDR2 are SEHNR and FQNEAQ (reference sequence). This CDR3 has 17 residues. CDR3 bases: TGTGCCAGCAGCACCCCGGGACAGGGGGATTTAGGAGAGACCCAGTACTTC. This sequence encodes CASSTPGQGDLGETQYF.

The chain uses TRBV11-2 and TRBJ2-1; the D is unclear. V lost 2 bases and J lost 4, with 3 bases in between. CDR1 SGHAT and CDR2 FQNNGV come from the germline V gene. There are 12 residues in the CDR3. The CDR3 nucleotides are TGTGCCAGCAGCTTACTTTACAATGAGCAGTTCTTC. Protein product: CASSLLYNEQFF.

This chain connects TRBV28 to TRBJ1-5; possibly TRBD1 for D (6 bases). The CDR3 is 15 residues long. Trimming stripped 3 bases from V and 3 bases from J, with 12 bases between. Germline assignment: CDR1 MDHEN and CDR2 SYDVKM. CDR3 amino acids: CASSFAGQFNQPQHF. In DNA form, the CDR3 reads TGTGCCAGCAGTTTCGCCGGACAGTTCAATCAGCCCCAGCATTTT.